This TCR beta chain derives from a study of Ad26.COV2.S vaccination and SARS-CoV-2 variants. Study conclusions and caveats: Analyses of TCR breadth and depth may have underestimated total T cell responses.

Concerning this clone itself: Its antigen is not known.

CDR1 and CDR2 (germline): MDHEN, SYDVKM. This CDR3 region has 15 residues. Trimming took 5 bases from V and 5 from J; bases not matched to a gene: 7. This table comes from immunoSEQ multiplex PCR, and its TCRdb copy is limited to in-frame clones, with some not included. The sample lists around 94,000 clones, less than 85% occurring once. The chain couples TRBV28 to TRBJ1-1; 11 bases map to TRBD1. The source is a human donor who had recovered from COVID-19. The material sequenced was peripheral blood, taken after recovery from COVID-19. The CDR3 region is CASSTGTGGVTEAFF. Written as DNA, the CDR3 is TGTGCCAGCAGTACCGGGACAGGGGGGGTGACTGAAGCTTTCTTT.